This T cell receptor (beta chain) was captured by sequencing in a study of OX40 agonist ivuxolimab in advanced cancers. Study-level points and caveats: Average numbers of expanded clones were greater in CD8+ T cells than in CD4+.

The J segment lost 3 bases and the V segment lost 4 bases, leaving 10 bases of the junction unmatched. This CDR3 has 15 amino acids. Looked up from germline, CDR1 is SGDLS and CDR2 is YYNGEE. Comments on this clone: The antigen is unknown.

The timepoints at which blood was sampled were baseline, cycle 4 day 1, and cycle 7 day 1. Profiling relied on immunoSEQ multiplex PCR, and the TCRdb table lists in-frame clones only, not all of them. The data show 70,000 or so clones, approximately 92% seen once. Material: CD4+ or CD8+ T cells sorted from blood, obtained in a trial of the OX40 agonist ivuxolimab. The chain links TRBV9 to TRBJ2-7, with 7 nucleotides matching TRBD1. The clonotype comes from an adult with an advanced solid tumor such as melanoma, head and neck, liver or kidney cancer. The CDR3 region is CASSPDRRFIYEQYF. The CDR3 coding sequence is TGTGCCAGCAGCCCGGACAGGAGATTTATCTACGAGCAGTACTTC. The full variable domain, in which reference TRBV9 and TRBJ2-7 provide the parts outside the CDR3, is DSGVTQTPKHLITATGQRVTLRCSPRSGDLSVYWYQQSLDQGLQFLIQYYNGEERAKGNILERFSAQQFPDLHSELNLSSLELGDSALYFCASSPDRRFIYEQYFGPGTRLTVT.